The T cell receptor (beta chain) described here comes from a study of CXCR4 blockade with PD-1 therapy in pancreatic cancer. The CDR3 has 14 amino acids. CDR1 and CDR2 from the germline V gene are SQVTM and ANQGSEA. V was pared by 5 bases and J by 2 bases, with 14 bases between. Measured with immunoSEQ multiplex PCR; TCRdb has only the in-frame clones, and not every one. The table has some 8,000 clones, approximately 54% seen once. Overall study results and limits: Intratumoral clonality (mean approximately 0.15) exceeded healthy blood (0.05) but did not track survival. Frequent tumor clones were encoded by many distinct rearrangements, suggesting shared antigens. Only TCRbeta chains were sequenced here.

Details on this clone: Its target is not known.

These archived tumors were resected from patients never given neoadjuvant therapy beforehand. This sequence was found in a human donor with pancreatic ductal adenocarcinoma. The chain carries TRBV29-1 and TRBJ2-3; the D call may be TRBD1 or TRBD2 (5 bases each). The sample comprised tumor tissue. The DNA of the CDR3 is TGCAGCGTTTCAGGGACCTCTAACACAGATACGCAGTATTTT. Its translation is CSVSGTSNTDTQYF.